The sequence of this T cell receptor beta chain was determined in a study of cytomegalovirus exposure and HLA in healthy donors. The V gene lost 0 bases and the J gene lost 9 bases, with 9 bases spanning the gap. CDR1 is MGHRA, CDR2 YSYEKL, per germline. The length of the CDR3 is 13 residues. PCR employed 60 Vbeta and 13 Jbeta primers. Sequencing was performed with immunoSEQ multiplex PCR; in TCRdb, only in-frame clones are kept and a portion is missing. The sample shows 85,000 to 100,000 clones, just under 70% of them seen only once. This clone was detected only a few times. J is TRBJ1-5 and V is TRBV4-1, with D perhaps matching TRBD1 (5 bases). This receptor was identified in a man aged 50 to 59 in good health and CMV-seronegative. The sample consisted of PBMCs. CDR3 DNA: TGCGCCAGCAGCCAAGACAGGGAATCGCCCCAGCATTTT. Its protein product is CASSQDRESPQHF.